The clone carrying this T cell receptor beta chain was detected ten times or more. The record originates from a study of T cells in Graves' hyperthyroidism and ophthalmopathy. V was clipped by 0 bases and J by 0 bases, with 8 bases between them. This CDR3 comprises 15 residues. Germline V lookup: CDR1 LGHNT, CDR2 FRNRAP. TCR beta CDR3 sequences were amplified from RNA transcripts. First-round RT-PCR targeting the TCR CDR3 was performed with the HTBI primer set. One entry per CDR3 protein, called by TCRdb with MiXCR from the multiplex PCR reads. The repertoire consists of over 500,000 distinct CDR3 sequences, with about 15% occurring once and the leading ten covering 11% to 15%.

The chain couples TRBV12-5 to TRBJ1-1, with TRBD1 as a possible D gene (5 bases). Source material: blood. The receptor was derived from a woman aged 35 to 49 with Graves' hyperthyroidism. CDR3 in amino acids: CASGLVLGVNTEAFF. As DNA, the CDR3 is TGTGCTAGTGGTTTGGTTTTAGGGGTGAACACTGAAGCTTTCTTT.